Below are 15 T cell receptor beta chains sequenced from a single sample in a study of T cells in Graves' hyperthyroidism and ophthalmopathy. Amplification of TCR beta CDR3 regions used RNA as the template. The HTBI primer set drove a first-round RT-PCR of the TCR CDR3. TCRdb passed the multiplex PCR reads through MiXCR, listing each CDR3 protein once. The table has roughly 400,000 distinct CDR3 sequences, 15% to 19% seen once. The specimen sequenced was blood. These receptors were collected from a woman aged 18-30 years with Graves' hyperthyroidism that later progressed to Graves' ophthalmopathy.

This clonotype was counted many times. V is TRBV7-2 and J is TRBJ2-7; 14 bases fit TRBD2. After removal of 1 base from V and 4 bases from J, the junction contained 3 bases not matched to a gene. The CDR3 has 16 residues. Per germline, CDR1 SGHTA and CDR2 FQGNSA. The CDR3 DNA follows: TGTGCCAGCAGCTTAGGACTAGCGGGAGGGACATACGAGCAGTACTTC. Translated, it gives CASSLGLAGGTYEQYF.

At least ten counts were recorded for this clonotype. This chain links TRBV28 with TRBJ2-5, with D perhaps TRBD2 (5 bases). Germline CDR1 and CDR2: MDHEN and SYDVKM. This CDR3 has 16 residues. The ends were cut back, 5 bases at V and 1 base at J, with 17 bases in the middle. The CDR3 coding sequence is TGTGCCAGCAGTCCGGTCGGGGTGGGGATCCAAGAGACCCAGTACTTC. The encoded protein is CASSPVGVGIQETQYF.

This clonotype was observed a handful of times. The chain couples TRBV14 to TRBJ1-1, with D perhaps TRBD1 (6 bases). The CDR3 is 15 amino acids. V was cut by 4 bases and J by 1 base, with 13 bases left in between. Germline V gene data show CDR1 as SGHDN and CDR2 as FVKESK. The DNA for the CDR3 is TGTGCCAGCAGCCCCTTACAGGGTTCGAACACTGAAGCTTTCTTT. Its protein product is CASSPLQGSNTEAFF. The variable domain in full, completed from reference TRBV14 and TRBJ1-1, reads EAGVTQFPSHSVIEKGQTVTLRCDPISGHDNLYWYRRVMGKEIKFLLHFVKESKQDESGMPNNRFLAERTGGTYSTLKVQPAELEDSGVYFCASSPLQGSNTEAFFGQGTRLTVV.

Ten or more counts support this clonotype. This chain uses TRBV7-2 with TRBJ2-3; D gene ambiguous. The V gene lost 2 bases and the J gene lost 3 bases, with 3 bases spanning the gap. The germline CDR1 and CDR2 sequences are SGHTA and FQGNSA. The CDR3 is made up of 12 amino acids. This CDR3 reads CASSLLTDTQYF. The CDR3 coding sequence is TGTGCCAGCAGCTTATTAACAGATACGCAGTATTTT.

This clonotype showed up just a few times. The CDR3 here is CASKDRELMNTEAFF. The DNA of the CDR3 is TGCGCCAGCAAGGACAGGGAATTAATGAACACTGAAGCTTTCTTT. The chain is built from TRBV5-1 and TRBJ1-1; 8 bases line up with TRBD1. The CDR3 has 15 residues. The V and J ends lost 6 bases and 0 bases, in that order; junction bases with no gene match: 7. CDR1 is SGHRS and CDR2 is YFSETQ in the germline V gene.

V usage is TRBV2 and J usage is TRBJ2-6; 7 nucleotides agree with TRBD1. Germline lookup yields CDR1 SNHLY and CDR2 FYNNEI. The CDR3 consists of 15 residues. V dropped 6 bases and J dropped 4; count of bases not matched to a gene: 6. The CDR3 DNA is TGTGCCAGCAGCGAGAGGGGGCAGGGGGCCAACGTCCTGACTTTC. It codes for CASSERGQGANVLTF.

This clonotype was counted ten times or more. The chain has TRBV20-1 and TRBJ2-1; D is perhaps TRBD2 (5 bases). Trimming removed 0 bases at V and 9 bases at J, with 12 bases between. The CDR3 is 13 amino acids. Germline CDR1 is DFQATT and CDR2 is SNEGSKA (reference sequence). CDR3: CSARDRGTSEQFF. The CDR3, as DNA: TGCAGTGCTAGAGATCGGGGTACATCTGAGCAGTTCTTC.

This clonotype occurred a few times. This chain connects TRBV24-1 to TRBJ2-6, with D perhaps matching TRBD1 (6 bases). This CDR3 has 17 residues. Trimming pared 7 bases from V and 0 bases from J, leaving 15 bases between. From germline, CDR1 is KGHDR and CDR2 SFDVKD. The CDR3 sequence: CATRQRDTFSGANVLTF. In DNA form, the CDR3 reads TGTGCCACCAGACAACGGGACACCTTCTCTGGGGCCAACGTCCTGACTTTC.

This clonotype was counted many times. The rearrangement links TRBV20-1 to TRBJ2-1, with 11 bases fitting TRBD2. Germline lookup yields CDR1 DFQATT and CDR2 SNEGSKA (reference sequence). V shed 5 bases, J shed 5 bases, and the junction held 8 bases outside the gene matches. The CDR3 loop spans 15 amino acids. The CDR3 is CSAPRLAGTNNEQFF. In DNA form, the CDR3 reads TGCAGTGCTCCAAGACTAGCGGGAACGAACAATGAGCAGTTCTTC.

The CDR3 here is CASSPEGLAGEETQYF. The CDR3 region has the DNA TGTGCCAGCAGTCCCGAGGGTCTAGCGGGAGAGGAGACCCAGTACTTC. The chain has TRBV27 and TRBJ2-5, with 10 nucleotides matching TRBD2. Trimming cost V 5 bases and J 5 bases; bases outside gene matches: 11. CDR1 is MNHEY, CDR2 SMNVEV, per germline (reference sequence). The CDR3 has 16 amino acids.

This chain links TRBV2 with TRBJ1-1, with D unclear. Germline CDR1 SNHLY, CDR2 FYNNEI. The CDR3 has 11 residues. The V end was cut by 8 bases, the J end by 3 bases, with 7 bases between. The CDR3 reads CASVRDTEAFF. CDR3 bases: TGTGCCAGCGTCCGGGACACTGAAGCTTTCTTT.

The V and J genes are TRBV20-1 and TRBJ2-3; 9 bases agree with TRBD2. V lost 7 bases, J lost 4 bases, and 6 bases stayed unmatched. CDR3 length equals 13 residues. From germline, CDR1 is DFQATT and CDR2 SNEGSKA (reference sequence). The CDR3 DNA reads as TGCAGTGTTAATAGCGGGAGAGCAGATACGCAGTATTTT. Protein product: CSVNSGRADTQYF.

This clonotype was observed at least ten times. The CDR3 spells CASSFGSESTEAFF. DNA for the CDR3: TGTGCCAGCAGTTTTGGGTCGGAGAGCACTGAAGCTTTCTTT. This chain joins TRBV28 and TRBJ1-1, with D hard to call. Germline V gene lookup returns CDR1 MDHEN and CDR2 SYDVKM. The CDR3 extends over 14 amino acids. V dropped 3 bases and J dropped 4 bases, with 12 bases sitting between them.

Concerning this clonotype itself: A much larger clonotype is one base distant, so this may be a read error. The chain employs TRBV28 and TRBJ2-3; tentatively, D is TRBD2 (5 bases). This CDR3 has 15 amino acids. The germline V gene has CDR1 MDHEN and CDR2 SYDVKM. The CDR3: CASSFTSPSTDTQCF. The CDR3 DNA reads TGTGCCAGCAGTTTCACCAGCCCTAGCACAGATACGCAGTGTTTT.

This clonotype was counted between two and nine times. The CDR3 spells CSARDRSTWDWQNEKLFF. CDR3 sequence (DNA): TGCAGTGCTAGAGATAGATCGACCTGGGACTGGCAAAATGAAAAACTGTTTTTT. The chain employs TRBV20-1 and TRBJ1-4, with D tentatively TRBD1 (5 bases). The length of the CDR3 is 18 residues. V lost 0 bases and J lost 5, with 22 bases in between. Germline CDR1 DFQATT, CDR2 SNEGSKA (reference sequence).